The rows below give T cell receptor beta chains drawn from one sample of a study of esophageal squamous cell carcinoma under preoperative chemotherapy. A single record per CDR3 protein comes from TCRdb applying MiXCR to the PCR reads. The repertoire has fewer than 40,000 distinct CDR3 sequences, 49% of them found once; the top ten carry 9.5% to 15%. The sample was acquired from a patient given preoperative chemotherapy. These receptors all stem from a human donor with esophageal squamous cell carcinoma. The donor label of this sample is uncertain. Each CDR3 is given with its conserved first and last residue. Each record gives: V gene, clone size, J gene, D gene, CDR3 protein, CDR3 DNA. A D gene is named only where the DNA matches it firmly. A row's size may be missing; if present it is once, few, many or a size class.

v_gene: TRBV5-1; abundance: NA; j_gene: TRBJ2-1; d_gene: TRBD1; CDR3aa: CASSLEDRAGNEQFF; CDR3nt: TGCGCCAGCAGCTTGGAGGACAGGGCTGGAAATGAGCAGTTCTTC
v_gene: TRBV27; abundance: many; j_gene: TRBJ2-7; d_gene: NA; CDR3aa: CASSHKRYEQYF; CDR3nt: TGTGCCAGCAGTCACAAGAGGTACGAGCAGTACTTC
v_gene: TRBV6-1; abundance: many; j_gene: TRBJ1-2; d_gene: TRBD1; CDR3aa: CASSNGEQGGYGYTF; CDR3nt: TGTGCCAGCAGCAACGGGGAACAGGGGGGGTATGGCTACACCTTC
v_gene: TRBV7-2; abundance: NA; j_gene: TRBJ2-2; d_gene: NA; CDR3aa: CASSLARAGELFF; CDR3nt: TGTGCCAGCAGCTTAGCGAGGGCCGGGGAGCTGTTTTTT
v_gene: TRBV7-9; abundance: NA; j_gene: TRBJ2-3; d_gene: NA; CDR3aa: CAGSGVGEKDTQYF; CDR3nt: TGTGCGGGGAGCGGAGTCGGTGAGAAGGACACGCAGTATTTT
v_gene: TRBV9; abundance: NA; j_gene: TRBJ2-5; d_gene: NA; CDR3aa: CASSVGGDSTLREQYF; CDR3nt: TGTGCCAGCAGCGTAGGAGGGGACTCGACTCTCAGGGAGCAGTACTTC
v_gene: TRBV6-4; abundance: once; j_gene: TRBJ2-3; d_gene: NA; CDR3aa: CASSGGAESTDTQYF; CDR3nt: TGTGCCAGCAGCGGTGGGGCAGAGAGCACAGATACGCAGTACTTT
v_gene: TRBV12-3/TRBV12-4; abundance: many; j_gene: TRBJ1-2; d_gene: NA; CDR3aa: CASSSDSSRGGYTF; CDR3nt: TGTGCCAGCAGTTCGGACAGTTCCCGCGGGGGCTACACCTTC
v_gene: TRBV7-7; abundance: NA; j_gene: TRBJ2-7; d_gene: TRBD2; CDR3aa: CASSPLGTSGRVGHEQYF; CDR3nt: TGTGCCAGCAGCCCCCTCGGGACTAGCGGGAGGGTAGGCCACGAGCAGTACTTC
v_gene: TRBV12-3/TRBV12-4; abundance: many; j_gene: TRBJ2-7; d_gene: TRBD2; CDR3aa: CASSHFLAGARSYEQYF; CDR3nt: TGTGCCAGCAGTCATTTCCTAGCGGGAGCACGCTCCTACGAGCAGTACTTC
v_gene: TRBV7-6; abundance: NA; j_gene: TRBJ2-5; d_gene: NA; CDR3aa: CASSFSTGGETQYF; CDR3nt: TGTGCCAGCAGCTTCAGTACGGGCGGAGAGACCCAGTACTTC
v_gene: TRBV7-7; abundance: NA; j_gene: TRBJ2-3; d_gene: NA; CDR3aa: CASSLGPKDTQYF; CDR3nt: TGTGCTAGCAGCCTTGGACCCAAAGACACGCAGTATTTC
v_gene: TRBV5-1; abundance: NA; j_gene: TRBJ1-1; d_gene: NA; CDR3aa: CASSSQGRTEAFF; CDR3nt: TGCGCCAGCAGCTCACAGGGTCGAACTGAAGCTTTCTTT
v_gene: TRBV12-3/TRBV12-4; abundance: NA; j_gene: TRBJ2-5; d_gene: NA; CDR3aa: CAGTAPRAKNTQYF; CDR3nt: TGTGCCGGTACCGCCCCCCGGGCCAAAAACACCCAGTACTTC
v_gene: TRBV11-3; abundance: many; j_gene: TRBJ2-7; d_gene: NA; CDR3aa: CASSLQRPYEQYF; CDR3nt: TGTGCCAGCAGCTTACAGCGACCCTACGAGCAGTACTTC
v_gene: TRBV11-1; abundance: NA; j_gene: TRBJ2-3; d_gene: NA; CDR3aa: CASSWLRGKDTQYF; CDR3nt: TGTGCCAGCAGCTGGCTGCGTGGCAAAGATACGCAGTATTTT
v_gene: TRBV7-6; abundance: NA; j_gene: TRBJ2-5; d_gene: TRBD2; CDR3aa: CASRMGTGTSGSYNEQYF; CDR3nt: TGTGCCAGCAGGATGGGAACCGGGACTAGCGGGAGTTACAATGAGCAGTACTTC
v_gene: TRBV27; abundance: NA; j_gene: TRBJ2-4; d_gene: TRBD2; CDR3aa: CASSCRGGEQRGKNTQYF; CDR3nt: TGTGCCAGCAGTTGCCGCGGGGGGGAGCAGCGAGGCAAAAATACGCAGTACTTC
v_gene: TRBV7-6; abundance: NA; j_gene: TRBJ2-7; d_gene: NA; CDR3aa: CASSLLSAGTNYEQYF; CDR3nt: TGTGCCAGCAGCTTACTTAGCGCAGGGACGAACTACGAGCAGTACTTC
v_gene: TRBV18; abundance: NA; j_gene: TRBJ2-1; d_gene: TRBD2; CDR3aa: CASSAKRLAIRGSYNEQFF; CDR3nt: TGTGCCAGCTCAGCCAAGAGACTAGCGATCCGGGGTTCCTACAATGAGCAGTTCTTC
v_gene: TRBV7-2; abundance: many; j_gene: TRBJ2-5; d_gene: TRBD2; CDR3aa: CASSRTSGAYNEQYF; CDR3nt: TGTGCCAGCAGCCGGACTAGCGGCGCCTACAATGAGCAGTACTTC
v_gene: TRBV11-3; abundance: many; j_gene: TRBJ1-4; d_gene: NA; CDR3aa: CASSLGKQSMFEKLFF; CDR3nt: TGTGCCAGCAGCTTAGGGAAACAGTCCATGTTCGAAAAACTGTTTTTT
v_gene: TRBV7-2; abundance: once; j_gene: TRBJ2-4; d_gene: NA; CDR3aa: CAASLGGRAQDIQYF; CDR3nt: TGTGCCGCCAGCCTCGGCGGCCGTGCCCAAGACATTCAGTACTTC
v_gene: TRBV11-3; abundance: NA; j_gene: TRBJ2-2; d_gene: NA; CDR3aa: CASSYRSGSMDAQFF; CDR3nt: TGTGCCAGCAGCTATAGAAGTGGGAGTATGGATGCGCAGTTTTTT
v_gene: TRBV20-1; abundance: NA; j_gene: TRBJ2-4; d_gene: TRBD2; CDR3aa: CSARASGSNIQYF; CDR3nt: TGCAGTGCTAGGGCTAGCGGGAGCAACATTCAGTACTTC
v_gene: TRBV7-2; abundance: NA; j_gene: TRBJ2-2; d_gene: NA; CDR3aa: CASSFGGVSTEELFF; CDR3nt: TGTGCCAGCAGCTTCGGTGGCGTGAGCACCGAGGAGCTGTTTTTT
v_gene: TRBV7-3; abundance: NA; j_gene: TRBJ2-2; d_gene: NA; CDR3aa: CASSLQGLRAAGTGELFF; CDR3nt: TGTGCCAGCAGCTTACAGGGGCTCCGGGCTGCGGGTACCGGGGAGCTGTTTTTT
v_gene: TRBV12-3/TRBV12-4; abundance: NA; j_gene: TRBJ2-3; d_gene: NA; CDR3aa: CASAGAKETQYF; CDR3nt: TGTGCCAGCGCCGGGGCCAAGGAGACGCAGTATTTC
v_gene: TRBV7-2; abundance: once; j_gene: TRBJ2-3; d_gene: NA; CDR3aa: CASRGAGAKDMQYF; CDR3nt: TGTGCCAGCAGGGGAGCGGGCGCCAAAGATATGCAGTATTTC
v_gene: TRBV7-9; abundance: many; j_gene: TRBJ2-3; d_gene: TRBD2; CDR3aa: CASSSGLAADTQYF; CDR3nt: TGTGCCAGCAGCTCGGGACTAGCGGCAGATACGCAGTATTTT
v_gene: TRBV7-2; abundance: many; j_gene: TRBJ2-3; d_gene: NA; CDR3aa: CASSLGHPSTDTQYF; CDR3nt: TGTGCCAGCAGCTTAGGACATCCTAGCACAGATACGCAGTATTTT
v_gene: TRBV7-6; abundance: once; j_gene: TRBJ2-3; d_gene: NA; CDR3aa: CASSGVQKVSTDTQYF; CDR3nt: TGTGCCAGCAGCGGAGTCCAGAAAGTGAGCACAGATACGCAGTATTTT
v_gene: TRBV7-6; abundance: NA; j_gene: TRBJ2-4; d_gene: TRBD2; CDR3aa: CGSGLDPPIAGGAQNTQYF; CDR3nt: TGTGGCAGCGGCTTGGATCCGCCCATCGCGGGGGGAGCCCAAAACACCCAGTACTTC
v_gene: TRBV20-1; abundance: many; j_gene: TRBJ2-5; d_gene: TRBD2; CDR3aa: CSASWTSGTQETQYF; CDR3nt: TGCAGTGCCTCGTGGACTAGCGGGACACAAGAGACCCAGTACTTC
v_gene: TRBV7-3; abundance: NA; j_gene: TRBJ2-4; d_gene: TRBD2; CDR3aa: CASSVVPGGGIKNTQYF; CDR3nt: TGTGCCAGCAGCGTGGTACCCGGGGGAGGGATCAAAAACACTCAGTACTTC
v_gene: TRBV19; abundance: NA; j_gene: TRBJ1-1; d_gene: NA; CDR3aa: CASSMWGNTEAFF; CDR3nt: TGTGCCAGTAGTATGTGGGGCAACACTGAAGCTTTCTTT
v_gene: TRBV12-3/TRBV12-4; abundance: once; j_gene: TRBJ2-4; d_gene: NA; CDR3aa: CASSSGGDAETQYF; CDR3nt: TGTGCCAGCAGTTCGGGCGGGGACGCGGAGACTCAGTACTTC
v_gene: TRBV12-3/TRBV12-4; abundance: few; j_gene: TRBJ1-2; d_gene: NA; CDR3aa: CASSPNIVGGNTF; CDR3nt: TGTGCCAGCAGCCCTAACATAGTTGGAGGTAACACCTTC
v_gene: TRBV7-3; abundance: few; j_gene: TRBJ1-6; d_gene: NA; CDR3aa: CASSYDRSSPLHF; CDR3nt: TGTGCCAGCAGCTATGATAGGAGTTCACCCCTCCACTTT
v_gene: TRBV7-6; abundance: NA; j_gene: TRBJ2-4; d_gene: NA; CDR3aa: CPSRVMAGWAKNTQYF; CDR3nt: TGTCCCAGCCGCGTCATGGCGGGGTGGGCCAAAAACACGCAGTATTTC
v_gene: TRBV12-3/TRBV12-4; abundance: NA; j_gene: TRBJ2-5; d_gene: NA; CDR3aa: CASGDGGPDTQYF; CDR3nt: TGTGCCAGCGGCGATGGGGGCCCAGATACCCAGTACTTC
v_gene: TRBV7-8; abundance: NA; j_gene: TRBJ2-3; d_gene: NA; CDR3aa: CARSLAQNTQYF; CDR3nt: TGTGCCAGGAGCTTAGCCCAAAACACGCAGTATTTC
v_gene: TRBV11-2; abundance: few; j_gene: TRBJ2-2; d_gene: TRBD2; CDR3aa: CASSFSLAGGQGELFF; CDR3nt: TGTGCCAGCAGCTTTTCCCTAGCGGGAGGGCAGGGGGAGCTGTTTTTT
v_gene: TRBV7-2; abundance: NA; j_gene: TRBJ2-3; d_gene: NA; CDR3aa: CASSRPAGASGYPDTQYF; CDR3nt: TGTGCCAGCAGCCGTCCGGCGGGGGCGAGCGGTTACCCAGATACGCAGTATTTT
v_gene: TRBV12-3/TRBV12-4; abundance: NA; j_gene: TRBJ1-4; d_gene: NA; CDR3aa: CASSSSSELEKLFF; CDR3nt: TGTGCCAGCAGTTCGTCGTCGGAGTTGGAAAAACTGTTTTTT
v_gene: TRBV6-5; abundance: many; j_gene: TRBJ2-7; d_gene: NA; CDR3aa: CASSYSFLRIPGHEQYF; CDR3nt: TGTGCCAGCAGTTACTCGTTTCTACGGATCCCCGGCCACGAGCAGTACTTC
v_gene: TRBV7-2; abundance: many; j_gene: TRBJ2-5; d_gene: TRBD1; CDR3aa: CASSSGQGGETQYF; CDR3nt: TGTGCCAGCAGCTCCGGACAGGGAGGTGAGACCCAGTACTTC
v_gene: TRBV11-2; abundance: NA; j_gene: TRBJ2-1; d_gene: TRBD1; CDR3aa: CASRPTGTASYNEQFF; CDR3nt: TGTGCCAGCAGACCGACAGGGACGGCCTCCTACAATGAGCAGTTCTTC
v_gene: TRBV7-2; abundance: NA; j_gene: TRBJ2-4; d_gene: NA; CDR3aa: CASSVWEDRASQYF; CDR3nt: TGTGCCAGCAGCGTATGGGAAGACCGGGCTTCGCAGTACTTC
v_gene: TRBV7-8; abundance: medium-sized; j_gene: TRBJ2-5; d_gene: NA; CDR3aa: CASSPDALGKYF; CDR3nt: TGTGCCAGCAGTCCCGATGCCCTCGGAAAGTACTTC
v_gene: TRBV7-2; abundance: many; j_gene: TRBJ2-5; d_gene: TRBD2; CDR3aa: CASSLGGTEQETQYF; CDR3nt: TGTGCCAGCAGCTTGGGAGGGACGGAGCAAGAGACCCAGTACTTC
v_gene: TRBV7-2; abundance: NA; j_gene: TRBJ2-2; d_gene: NA; CDR3aa: CASSFQTGNTGELFF; CDR3nt: TGTGCCAGCAGCTTCCAGACAGGGAACACCGGGGAGCTGTTTTTT
v_gene: TRBV18; abundance: NA; j_gene: TRBJ1-3; d_gene: NA; CDR3aa: CASSPRQLSSGNTIYF; CDR3nt: TGTGCCAGCTCACCCCGACAGTTGTCCTCTGGAAACACCATATATTTT
v_gene: TRBV6-1; abundance: NA; j_gene: TRBJ2-3; d_gene: NA; CDR3aa: CASSEFWGRATDMQYF; CDR3nt: TGTGCCAGCAGTGAATTTTGGGGGAGAGCCACAGATATGCAGTACTTT
v_gene: TRBV6-1; abundance: NA; j_gene: TRBJ2-1; d_gene: TRBD2; CDR3aa: CASSKRGGGETQFF; CDR3nt: TGTGCCAGCAGTAAGCGGGGGGGTGGGGAGACCCAGTTCTTC
v_gene: TRBV7-2; abundance: NA; j_gene: TRBJ2-5; d_gene: TRBD2; CDR3aa: CAGSGGSIPETQYF; CDR3nt: TGTGCCGGGAGCGGGGGGAGTATACCAGAGACCCAGTACTTC